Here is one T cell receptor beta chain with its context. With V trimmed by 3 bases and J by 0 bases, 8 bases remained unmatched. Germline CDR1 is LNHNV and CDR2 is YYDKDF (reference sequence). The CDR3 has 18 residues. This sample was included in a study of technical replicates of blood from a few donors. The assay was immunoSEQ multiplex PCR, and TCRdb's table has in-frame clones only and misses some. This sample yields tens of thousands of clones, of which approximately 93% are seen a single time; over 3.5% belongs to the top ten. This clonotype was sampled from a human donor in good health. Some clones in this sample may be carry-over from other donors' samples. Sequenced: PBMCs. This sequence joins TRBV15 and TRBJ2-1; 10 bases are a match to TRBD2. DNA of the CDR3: TGTGCCACCAGCAGGGCCCTAGCGGGAGCCGGCTCCTACAATGAGCAGTTCTTC. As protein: CATSRALAGAGSYNEQFF.